These 16 T cell receptor beta chains originate from one sample sequenced in a study of identical twins. TCRdb ran MiXCR on the 5' RACE reads and lists one entry per CDR3 protein. The sample yields approximately 470,000 distinct CDR3 sequences, 12% to 15% seen once. These data were also filed under a second study, of yellow fever vaccine responses in identical twins.

Material for sequencing was CD4+ T cells sorted from blood. These receptors were obtained from a woman aged 18-29 years in good health.

In its sample, this clonotype was seen many times. The chain combines TRBV11-2 with TRBJ2-1, with 11 nucleotides matching TRBD2. V dropped 1 base and J dropped 7; count of bases not matched to a gene: 12. The V gene's germline CDR1 is SGHAT and CDR2 FQNNGV. This CDR3 contains 18 residues. CDR3 in DNA: TGTGCCAGCAGCTTAGTAGGGTTCAGTAGCGGGAGGGCTAATGAGCAGTTCTTC. It is translated as CASSLVGFSSGRANEQFF. Drawing the rest from reference TRBV11-2 and TRBJ2-1, the complete variable domain is EAGVAQSPRYKIIEKRQSVAFWCNPISGHATLYWYQQILGQGPKLLIQFQNNGVVDDSQLPKDRFSAERLKGVDSTLKIQPAKLEDSAVYLCASSLVGFSSGRANEQFFGPGTRLTVL.

At least ten counts were recorded for this clonotype. The rearrangement uses TRBV12-3 or TRBV12-4 and TRBJ2-3, with a weak D call TRBD1 (5 bases). The CDR3 has 14 amino acids. The V end lost 6 bases, the J end lost 2 bases, and 12 bases lay between the germline ends. CDR3 loop: CASSLDTYTDTQYF. DNA for the CDR3: TGTGCCAGCAGCCTGGACACTTACACAGATACGCAGTATTTT.

This clonotype was counted only a few times. V and J are TRBV6-2 or TRBV6-3 and TRBJ1-1, with D uncertain. The CDR3 runs 13 residues. The ends were cut back, 7 bases at V and 3 bases at J, with 12 bases in the middle. Germline CDR1 and CDR2: MNHEY and SVGEGT. The DNA of the CDR3 is TGTGCCAGCACCCGCGACCCTTACACTGAAGCTTTCTTT. This encodes CASTRDPYTEAFF.

This clonotype has only a few counts. The rearrangement joins TRBV12-3 or TRBV12-4 to TRBJ2-5; maybe TRBD1 (5 bases). The CDR3 runs 17 residues. V was trimmed by 6 bases and J by 2 bases, leaving 22 bases between them. In DNA form, the CDR3 reads TGTGCCAGCAGCCCTGGGGTGGCAGGGCGTATACAAGAGACCCAGTACTTC. It codes for CASSPGVAGRIQETQYF.

The chain recombines TRBV12-3 or TRBV12-4 with TRBJ2-3; 9 positions match TRBD1. CDR3 size: 14 residues. The V gene end was trimmed by 4 bases and the J gene end by 3 bases; junction bases not matched to a gene: 2. The CDR3 DNA reads as TGTGCCAGCAGTTGGGACAGGGCTACAGATACGCAGTATTTT. The encoded protein is CASSWDRATDTQYF.

V usage is TRBV15 and J usage is TRBJ2-3; 8 nucleotides match TRBD2. Germline V gene sequence: CDR1 LNHNV, CDR2 YYDKDF (reference sequence). V was clipped by 1 base and J by 5 bases; unmatched bases: 8. The CDR3 totals 16 residues. The chain's CDR3 is CATSRASGGSGDTQYF. The CDR3 nucleotides are TGTGCCACCAGCAGAGCGTCGGGAGGGTCTGGAGATACGCAGTATTTT. Complete variable domain (other parts from reference TRBV15 and TRBJ2-3): DAMVIQNPRYQVTQFGKPVTLSCSQTLNHNVMYWYQQKSSQAPKLLFHYYDKDFNNEADTPDNFQSRRPNTSFCFLDIRSPGLGDTAMYLCATSRASGGSGDTQYFGPGTRLTVL.

The chain recombines TRBV5-1 with TRBJ1-2; D is uncertain. Trimming stripped 0 bases from V and 6 bases from J, with 9 bases between. The germline V gene has CDR1 SGHRS and CDR2 YFSETQ. The CDR3 totals 13 residues. The DNA for the CDR3 is TGCGCCAGCAGCTTGGGATGGGCAGATGGCTACACCTTC. Translation gives CASSLGWADGYTF. Full variable domain (outside the CDR3, taken from reference TRBV5-1 and TRBJ1-2): KAGVTQTPRYLIKTRGQQVTLSCSPISGHRSVSWYQQTPGQGLQFLFEYFSETQRNKGNFPGRFSGRQFSNSRSEMNVSTLELGDSALYLCASSLGWADGYTFGSGTRLTVV.

The V and J genes are TRBV12-3 or TRBV12-4 and TRBJ2-7, with D unresolved. V lost 5 bases to trimming and J lost 0 bases, with 20 bases between them. CDR3 length: 17 residues. The CDR3 DNA follows: TGTGCCAGCAGTCCCCCGAAGGGTGAGCCTGACTCCTACGAGCAGTACTTC. Translated, it gives CASSPPKGEPDSYEQYF.

Only a few counts were recorded for this clonotype. CDR3 protein: CSVFRGTDKNIQYF. CDR3 nucleotide sequence: TGCAGTGTCTTTCGGGGGACAGATAAAAACATTCAGTACTTC. The chain carries TRBV20-1 and TRBJ2-4; tentatively, D is TRBD1 (7 bases). V was cut by 7 bases and J by 4 bases, with 17 bases left in between. Germline values: CDR1 DFQATT, CDR2 SNEGSKA (reference sequence). The CDR3 loop spans 14 amino acids.

A few counts support this clonotype. V usage is TRBV27 and J usage is TRBJ2-3; perhaps TRBD2 as D (6 bases). With 3 bases removed from V and 2 bases from J, the gap between germline ends came to 18 bases. The V gene's germline CDR1 is MNHEY and CDR2 SMNVEV (reference sequence). This CDR3 has 17 residues. The DNA for the CDR3 is TGTGCCAGCAGTTTGTATCCCCTCCTAGCGATCACAGATACGCAGTATTTT. This sequence encodes CASSLYPLLAITDTQYF.

The chain is built from TRBV23-1 and TRBJ2-1, with 14 nucleotides matching TRBD2. TRBV23-1 is marked as an open reading frame, function uncertain. This CDR3 spans 17 amino acids. J gave up 6 bases and V 6 bases, and 10 bases lay outside the gene matches. CDR3: CASREPGLAGVGNEQFF. CDR3 sequence (DNA): TGCGCCAGCAGGGAGCCGGGACTAGCGGGAGTAGGCAATGAGCAGTTCTTC.

This chain links TRBV14 with TRBJ2-5, with D tentatively TRBD1 (5 bases). This CDR3 has 14 residues. Germline V gene lookup returns CDR1 SGHDN and CDR2 FVKESK. Deletions cut 4 bases from V and 4 bases from J, with 13 bases between. This CDR3 is CASSLQGLGETQYF. The CDR3 DNA sequence: TGTGCCAGCAGCCTTCAGGGTTTGGGAGAGACCCAGTACTTC.

The rearrangement joins TRBV20-1 to TRBJ2-5; TRBD2 agrees at 7 bases. Germline V gives CDR1 DFQATT, CDR2 SNEGSKA (reference sequence). CDR3 length: 16 residues. Losses at the gene ends were 5 bases for V and 2 bases for J; bases not matched to a gene: 14. CDR3 amino acids: CSAGRSSGGTQETQYF. The CDR3, as DNA: TGCAGTGCTGGACGATCTAGCGGAGGAACTCAAGAGACCCAGTACTTC.

This clonotype was detected once. This chain links TRBV6-5 with TRBJ2-1; no firm D call. CDR1 MNHEY and CDR2 SVGAGI come from the germline V gene. The V gene lost 4 bases and the J gene lost 6 bases, with 13 bases spanning the gap. The CDR3 is 14 residues long. The CDR3 here is CASSSEVASNEQFF. In DNA, the CDR3 is TGTGCCAGCAGTTCCGAGGTTGCGTCCAATGAGCAGTTCTTC.

V and J are TRBV11-3 and TRBJ2-1, with TRBD2 matching over 10 bases. The CDR3 sequence is 15 residues long. The J segment lost 9 bases and the V segment lost 5 bases, leaving 10 bases of the junction unmatched. CDR1 and CDR2 (germline): SGHNT, YENEEA. The CDR3 nucleotides read TGTGCCAGCAGCCTAACCGGGACTAGCGTGGCTGAGCAGTTCTTC. This sequence encodes CASSLTGTSVAEQFF.

There are many counts of this clonotype. The rearrangement joins TRBV10-2 to TRBJ1-3, with D possibly matching TRBD1 (5 bases). Germline CDR1 and CDR2: WSHSY and SAAADI. The CDR3 sequence is 14 residues long. V lost 5 bases to trimming and J lost 3 bases, with 11 bases between them. In nucleotides, the CDR3 is TGCGCCAGCAGTACAGGAAGTAGTGGAAACACCATATATTTT. Translating it yields CASSTGSSGNTIYF.